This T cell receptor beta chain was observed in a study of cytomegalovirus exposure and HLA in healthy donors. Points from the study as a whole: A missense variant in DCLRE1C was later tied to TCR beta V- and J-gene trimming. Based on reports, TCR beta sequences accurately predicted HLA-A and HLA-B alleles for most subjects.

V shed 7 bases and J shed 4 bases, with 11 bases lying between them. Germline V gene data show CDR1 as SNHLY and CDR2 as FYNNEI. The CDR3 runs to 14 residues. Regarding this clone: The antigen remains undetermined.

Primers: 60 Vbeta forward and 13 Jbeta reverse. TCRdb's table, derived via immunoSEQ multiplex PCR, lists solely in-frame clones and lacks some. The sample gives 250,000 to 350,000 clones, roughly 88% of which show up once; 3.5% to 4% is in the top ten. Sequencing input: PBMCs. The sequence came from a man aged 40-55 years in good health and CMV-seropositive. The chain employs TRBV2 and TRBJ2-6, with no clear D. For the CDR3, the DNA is TGTGCCAGCACCTCGACGCGGGGGGCCAACGTCCTGACTTTC. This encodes CASTSTRGANVLTF. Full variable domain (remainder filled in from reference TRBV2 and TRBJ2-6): EPEVTQTPSHQVTQMGQEVILRCVPISNHLYFYWYRQILGQKVEFLVSFYNNEISEKSEIFDDQFSVERPDGSNFTLKIRSTKLEDSAMYFCASTSTRGANVLTFGAGSRLTVL.